What follows are 30 T cell receptor beta chains derived from one specimen sequenced in a study of cytomegalovirus exposure and HLA in healthy donors. Data came from immunoSEQ multiplex PCR; TCRdb stores just in-frame clones and leaves some out. The sample yields over 50,000 clones, around 96% seen once. Sequences were obtained from PBMCs. Receptors originate from a woman aged 18-29 years in good health and CMV-seronegative.

CDR3 nucleotides: TGCGCCAGCAGCCCCAGTGGCGGGATGACAGATACGCAGTATTTT. It translates to CASSPSGGMTDTQYF. The rearrangement links TRBV4-3 to TRBJ2-3; possibly TRBD2 for D (6 bases). The CDR3 sequence is 15 residues long. CDR1 LGHNA and CDR2 YSLEER come from the germline V gene. V lost 4 bases to trimming and J lost 3 bases, with 14 bases between them.

The chain couples TRBV19 to TRBJ1-1, with 11 bases aligning to TRBD1. CDR1 and CDR2 from the germline V gene are LNHDA and SQIVND (reference sequence). Trimming cost V 5 bases and J 2 bases; bases outside gene matches: 7. There are 16 residues in the CDR3. This CDR3 reads CASSPRTGGYNTEAFF. The CDR3 bases are TGTGCCAGTAGTCCCCGGACAGGGGGCTACAACACTGAAGCTTTCTTT.

This clone was seen only once. The V and J genes are TRBV19 and TRBJ2-7, with 11 positions matching TRBD2. V dropped 3 bases and J dropped 3; count of bases not matched to a gene: 13. CDR1 is LNHDA, CDR2 SQIVND, per germline (reference sequence). The CDR3 consists of 18 residues. CDR3: CASSMPGVAGGPSYEQYF. The CDR3 bases are TGTGCCAGTAGTATGCCCGGGGTAGCGGGAGGGCCTAGCTACGAGCAGTACTTC.

The rearrangement uses TRBV2 and TRBJ2-3; D gene ambiguous. Trimming cost V 3 bases and J 6 bases, with 16 bases left between them. This CDR3 contains 15 residues. Germline CDR1 reads SNHLY; CDR2 reads FYNNEI. The CDR3 DNA reads as TGTGCCAGCAGTGACCCCCGAGTACTGGTGGATACGCAGTATTTT. This encodes CASSDPRVLVDTQYF.

This chain joins TRBV5-1 and TRBJ1-2; D is ambiguous. V lost 4 bases, J lost 4 bases, and 14 bases lay in between. Per the germline V gene, CDR1 is SGHRS and CDR2 is YFSETQ. The length of the CDR3 is 14 residues. The CDR3 DNA reads TGCGCCAGCAGCCCCGGCCCCGCGGGCTATGGCTACACCTTC. Translation gives CASSPGPAGYGYTF.

This clone has only a few counts. This rearrangement joins TRBV29-1 to TRBJ1-1; tentative D call: TRBD1 (6 bases). The germline V gene has CDR1 SQVTM and CDR2 ANQGSEA. The CDR3 contains 12 residues. V was cut by 7 bases and J by 1 base, with 10 bases left in between. The CDR3 spells CSAGQPNTEAFF. The CDR3 DNA sequence: TGCAGCGCCGGACAGCCGAACACTGAAGCTTTCTTT.

The CDR3 region has the DNA TGTGCCAGTAGGACAGGGGGGATCAATGAGCAGTTCTTC. Encoded protein: CASRTGGINEQFF. This chain joins TRBV19 and TRBJ2-1; 9 bases align to TRBD1. CDR1 is LNHDA, CDR2 SQIVND, per germline (reference sequence). After removal of 6 bases from V and 6 bases from J, the junction contained 3 bases not matched to a gene. This CDR3 region has 13 residues.

CDR3 DNA sequence: TGTGCCAGTAGTTTCCGACTAGCCGTAGCCAAAAACATTCAGTACTTC. The encoded protein is CASSFRLAVAKNIQYF. The chain carries TRBV19 and TRBJ2-4, with 7 bases lining up with TRBD2. Germline values: CDR1 LNHDA, CDR2 SQIVND (reference sequence). The J segment lost 0 bases and the V segment lost 5 bases, leaving 7 bases of the junction unmatched. The CDR3 contains 16 residues.

The chain couples TRBV2 to TRBJ1-5, with TRBD1 matching over 7 bases. Unmatched junction bases numbered 6, after V lost 6 bases and J lost 4 bases. CDR1 is SNHLY and CDR2 is FYNNEI in the germline V gene. The CDR3 spans 14 residues. Here the CDR3 DNA reads TGTGCCAGCAGGGAGGGGGCAGTGAATCAGCCCCAGCATTTT. It encodes CASREGAVNQPQHF.

The chain carries TRBV4-2 and TRBJ2-5; 9 bases match TRBD2. The length of the CDR3 is 16 residues. Germline V gene lookup returns CDR1 LGHNA and CDR2 YNFKEQ. Losses at the gene ends were 1 base for V and 5 bases for J; bases not matched to a gene: 8. The CDR3: CASSQGGGSGSETQYF. The CDR3 DNA is TGTGCCAGCAGCCAAGGGGGGGGTAGCGGGAGTGAGACCCAGTACTTC.

The V and J genes are TRBV7-6 and TRBJ2-5; D is undetermined. Looked up from germline, CDR1 is SGHVS and CDR2 is FNYEAQ. This CDR3 spans 14 amino acids. V lost 0 bases to trimming and J lost 1 base, with 6 bases between them. In nucleotides, the CDR3 is TGTGCCAGCAGCTTAGCGGGCAGCCAAGAGACCCAGTACTTC. Translated, it gives CASSLAGSQETQYF.

The rearrangement uses TRBV4-3 and TRBJ1-2; D is perhaps TRBD1 (5 bases). This CDR3 contains 16 residues. V gave up 0 bases and J gave up 4 bases, with 15 bases separating them. Per germline, CDR1 LGHNA and CDR2 YSLEER. The CDR3 DNA follows: TGCGCCAGCAGCCAAGATTGGCCAGGGCTGGGCTATGGCTACACCTTC. Protein product: CASSQDWPGLGYGYTF.

The chain has TRBV9 and TRBJ2-5; D remains ambiguous. The CDR3 loop spans 15 amino acids. Germline V gives CDR1 SGDLS, CDR2 YYNGEE. With 4 bases removed from V and 3 bases from J, the gap between germline ends came to 16 bases. The CDR3 here is CASSLSSFVEETQYF. The DNA of the CDR3 is TGTGCCAGCAGCCTTTCTAGTTTTGTAGAAGAGACCCAGTACTTC.

In DNA form, the CDR3 reads TGTGCCAGCAGTTTATTAGGGGCAGGGGATACGCAGTATTTT. It yields the protein CASSLLGAGDTQYF. J is TRBJ2-3 and V is TRBV27; possibly TRBD1 for D (5 bases). The length of the CDR3 is 14 residues. Trimming removed 1 base from V and 6 bases from J, with 11 bases in between. Germline V gene data show CDR1 as MNHEY and CDR2 as SMNVEV (reference sequence).

The chain joins TRBV7-9 to TRBJ2-7; D might be TRBD2 (7 bases). V shed 6 bases and J shed 6 bases, with 12 bases lying between them. The CDR3 contains 12 residues. In germline, CDR1 is SEHNR, CDR2 FQNEAQ (reference sequence). Here the CDR3 DNA reads TGTGCCAGCAGTGAGGGGGGGGTCGAGCAGTACTTC. Amino acid sequence: CASSEGGVEQYF.

V and J are TRBV15 and TRBJ2-7; perhaps TRBD1 as D (6 bases). The V end was cut by 0 bases, the J end by 7 bases, with 7 bases between. The CDR3 has 12 amino acids. CDR1 is LNHNV and CDR2 is YYDKDF in the germline V gene (reference sequence). The CDR3 DNA follows: TGTGCCACCAGCAGAGAAGGGGGAGAGCAGTACTTC. This encodes CATSREGGEQYF. Full variable domain (missing parts from reference TRBV15 and TRBJ2-7): DAMVIQNPRYQVTQFGKPVTLSCSQTLNHNVMYWYQQKSSQAPKLLFHYYDKDFNNEADTPDNFQSRRPNTSFCFLDIRSPGLGDTAMYLCATSREGGEQYFGPGTRLTVT.

The chain couples TRBV4-2 to TRBJ1-1, with D possibly matching TRBD1 (5 bases). Germline V lookup: CDR1 LGHNA, CDR2 YNFKEQ. Between the trimmed V and J ends, which lost 6 bases and 6 bases, there was a span of 14 bases. The CDR3 runs to 13 residues. The CDR3 coding sequence is TGTGCCAGCAGTCCCCAGGGTGATTCTGAAGCTTTCTTT. Translating gives CASSPQGDSEAFF.

V is TRBV19 and J is TRBJ1-1; TRBD1 matches 9 bases. V gave up 3 bases and J gave up 5 bases; unmatched junction bases: 7. This CDR3 has 15 residues. The germline V gene encodes CDR1 LNHDA and CDR2 SQIVND (reference sequence). DNA of the CDR3: TGTGCCAGTAGTATGGGGCGACAGGGGGAAACTGAAGCTTTCTTT. Translation gives CASSMGRQGETEAFF. The variable domain in full, completed from reference TRBV19 and TRBJ1-1, reads DGGITQSPKYLFRKEGQNVTLSCEQNLNHDAMYWYRQDPGQGLRLIYYSQIVNDFQKGDIAEGYSVSREKKESFPLTVTSAQKNPTAFYLCASSMGRQGETEAFFGQGTRLTVV.

J is TRBJ2-1 and V is TRBV27; tentatively, D is TRBD1 (7 bases). Germline V gene sequence: CDR1 MNHEY, CDR2 SMNVEV (reference sequence). The CDR3 covers 16 residues. Trimming took 2 bases from V and 10 from J, leaving 21 bases between them. The CDR3 DNA is TGTGCCAGCAGTTTAGGGGCCGGGACAGTAGGGGGGGAGCAGTTCTTC. Its protein product is CASSLGAGTVGGEQFF.

The rearrangement links TRBV27 to TRBJ1-4; maybe TRBD1 (5 bases). The CDR3 loop spans 11 amino acids. The germline V gene has CDR1 MNHEY and CDR2 SMNVEV (reference sequence). V dropped 7 bases and J dropped 10 bases, with 10 bases sitting between them. The CDR3 coding sequence is TGTGCCAGCACTGGGGGGGGAAAACTGTTTTTT. This translates into CASTGGGKLFF.

This clone was picked up one time. The rearrangement links TRBV25-1 to TRBJ1-2; the D gene is possibly TRBD1 (6 bases). V was shortened by 1 base and J by 4 bases, with 10 bases between the two germline ends. CDR3 length: 14 amino acids. Germline V CDR1 and CDR2: MGHDK, SYGVNS. This chain's CDR3 is CASSEWEGGYGYTF. DNA of the CDR3: TGTGCCAGCAGTGAATGGGAAGGGGGCTATGGCTACACCTTC.

Only one count was recorded for this clone. The chain employs TRBV25-1 and TRBJ2-5; 8 bases fit TRBD1. Losses at the gene ends were 1 base for V and 2 bases for J; bases not matched to a gene: 3. Germline V lookup: CDR1 MGHDK, CDR2 SYGVNS. The CDR3 contains 15 residues. CDR3 sequence reads: CASSELDREQETQYF. The CDR3 DNA reads as TGTGCCAGCAGTGAATTGGACAGGGAGCAAGAGACCCAGTACTTC. Full variable domain (outside the CDR3, taken from reference TRBV25-1 and TRBJ2-5): EADIYQTPRYLVIGTGKKITLECSQTMGHDKMYWYQQDPGMELHLIHYSYGVNSTEKGDLSSESTVSRIRTEHFPLTLESARPSHTSQYLCASSELDREQETQYFGPGTRLLVL.

This rearrangement joins TRBV2 to TRBJ2-7, with D possibly TRBD2 on 5 matching bases. This CDR3 region has 16 residues. Germline V gene data show CDR1 as SNHLY and CDR2 as FYNNEI. Trimming pared 2 bases from V and 3 bases from J, leaving 17 bases between. DNA for the CDR3: TGTGCCAGCAGTGAACACTACGAGGGTCTGGACTACGAGCAGTACTTC. Amino acid sequence: CASSEHYEGLDYEQYF.

The rearrangement joins TRBV19 to TRBJ1-2, with D possibly TRBD1 on 5 matching bases. The length of the CDR3 is 13 residues. V was cut by 4 bases and J by 2 bases, with 8 bases left in between. In germline, CDR1 is LNHDA, CDR2 SQIVND (reference sequence). The chain's CDR3 is CASSKGQNYGYTF. CDR3 bases: TGTGCCAGTAGTAAGGGGCAGAACTATGGCTACACCTTC. Looking up the rest from reference TRBV19 and TRBJ1-2 gives the full variable domain: DGGITQSPKYLFRKEGQNVTLSCEQNLNHDAMYWYRQDPGQGLRLIYYSQIVNDFQKGDIAEGYSVSREKKESFPLTVTSAQKNPTAFYLCASSKGQNYGYTFGSGTRLTVV.

The V call is TRBV7-2, the J call TRBJ1-2; 11 positions agree with TRBD1. The V gene end was trimmed by 1 base and the J gene end by 4 bases; junction bases not matched to a gene: 5. Germline values: CDR1 SGHTA, CDR2 FQGNSA. The CDR3 is 16 amino acids. As DNA, the CDR3 is TGTGCCAGCAGCTTAGGGGGACAGGGGGAGGTCTATGGCTACACCTTC. It encodes CASSLGGQGEVYGYTF.

This sequence joins TRBV7-9 and TRBJ2-7; D gene uncertain. The germline V and J ends were trimmed by 4 bases and 0 bases, with 10 bases remaining between them. The CDR3 runs 14 residues. Germline V gene data show CDR1 as SEHNR and CDR2 as FQNEAQ (reference sequence). CDR3 in DNA: TGTGCCAGCAGCTCCCGACAAAGCTCCTACGAGCAGTACTTC. It specifies CASSSRQSSYEQYF.

The rearrangement joins TRBV18 to TRBJ1-1, with a possible D match to TRBD1 (6 bases). Germline assignment: CDR1 KGHSH and CDR2 LQKENI. V lost 3 bases, J lost 5 bases, and 16 bases lay in between. The CDR3 totals 15 residues. CDR3 sequence (DNA): TGTGCCAGCTCACCCCTGTGGGGGCCGGGGACTGAAGCTTTCTTT. Its translation is CASSPLWGPGTEAFF.

This chain connects TRBV18 to TRBJ2-2; TRBD1 aligns across 8 bases. The V gene's germline CDR1 is KGHSH and CDR2 LQKENI. The CDR3 runs 16 residues. V was pared by 0 bases and J by 7 bases, with 7 bases of the junction left unmatched. The CDR3 sequence: CASSPPSGGEVGELFF. DNA for the CDR3: TGTGCCAGCTCACCACCTTCAGGGGGCGAGGTCGGGGAGCTGTTTTTT.

This sequence joins TRBV19 and TRBJ2-2, with D perhaps matching TRBD1 (5 bases). This CDR3 comprises 16 residues. Germline CDR1 reads LNHDA; CDR2 reads SQIVND (reference sequence). Trimming took off 6 bases at V and 6 bases at J, with 20 bases between the two ends. CDR3 in amino acids: CASRMPRGVKAGELFF. The DNA of the CDR3 is TGTGCCAGTAGGATGCCTAGGGGTGTTAAGGCCGGGGAGCTGTTTTTT.

The V gene is TRBV5-4, the J gene TRBJ1-2; D is undetermined. The germline CDR1 and CDR2 sequences are SGHNT and YYREEE (reference sequence). Trimming pared 0 bases from V and 7 bases from J, leaving 7 bases between. The CDR3 has 12 residues. This chain's CDR3 is CASSLESVGYTF. The CDR3 DNA is TGTGCCAGCAGCTTGGAATCGGTTGGCTACACCTTC.